The present T cell receptor beta chain was sequenced within a study of blood T cell repertoires in COVID-19. The wider study: Whether acute or convalescent, the COVID-19 samples came from the United States, Italy and Spain. PBMCs, B-cell-depleted T cells, or T cells were the source of the cDNA or gDNA that made up the material.

This clone was recorded a few times. CDR3 length: 15 residues. CDR1 is MNHEY, CDR2 SVGAGI, per germline. The trim removed 6 bases at V and 7 bases at J, leaving 9 bases unmatched. Original analysis: Reference gene primer amplification yielded estimated nucleated cell counts. Libraries were prepared by immunoSEQ multiplex PCR; TCRdb keeps only in-frame clonotypes and omits some of them. V, J and clone size derive from that table, while D and trimming were established from the DNA sequence. The sample holds approximately 280,000 clones, approximately 85% seen once. The chain employs TRBV6-5 and TRBJ1-6; 7 bases agree with TRBD1. The receptor's source is a woman in her seventies with acute or convalescent COVID-19. The sequenced sample was peripheral blood. The CDR3 nucleotides are TGTGCCAGCAGAGCACTGACAGGGAACAATTCACCCCTCCACTTT. Its translation: CASRALTGNNSPLHF.